Given below is one TCR beta chain in context. Its antigen is not identified. These data come from a study of cytomegalovirus exposure and HLA in healthy donors. Findings and limits, study-wide: High sensitivity and specificity were reportedly achieved when the classifier diagnosed cytomegalovirus status.

PCR involved 60 Vbeta and 13 Jbeta primers. Clones were read by immunoSEQ multiplex PCR, and TCRdb kept only the in-frame ones, dropping some. The repertoire holds about 170,000 clones, with roughly four fifths as singletons. The CDR3 contains 16 residues. The trim removed 4 bases at V and 1 base at J, leaving 7 bases unmatched. Germline V gives CDR1 MNHEY, CDR2 SMNVEV (reference sequence). This sequence originates from a woman between 25 and 40 years old in good health and CMV-seropositive. The chain uses TRBV27 and TRBJ2-7; 10 bases map to TRBD2. Input material: PBMCs. For the CDR3, the DNA is TGTGCCAGCAGTTCTCCTAGCGGGAGTGGTTCCTACGAGCAGTACTTC. This gives the protein CASSSPSGSGSYEQYF.